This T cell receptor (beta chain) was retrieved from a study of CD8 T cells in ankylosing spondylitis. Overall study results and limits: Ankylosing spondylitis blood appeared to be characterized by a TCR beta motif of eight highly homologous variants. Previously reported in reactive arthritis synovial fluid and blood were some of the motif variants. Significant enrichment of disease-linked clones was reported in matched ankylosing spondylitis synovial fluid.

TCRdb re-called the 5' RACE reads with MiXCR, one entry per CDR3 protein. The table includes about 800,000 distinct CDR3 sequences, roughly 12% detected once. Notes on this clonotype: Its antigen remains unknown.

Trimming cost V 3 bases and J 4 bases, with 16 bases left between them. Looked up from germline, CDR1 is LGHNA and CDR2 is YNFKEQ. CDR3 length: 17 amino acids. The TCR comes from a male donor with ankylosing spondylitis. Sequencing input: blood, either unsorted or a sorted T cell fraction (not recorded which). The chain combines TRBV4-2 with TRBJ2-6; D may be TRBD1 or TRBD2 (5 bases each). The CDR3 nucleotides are TGTGCCAGCAGCCACTCCCCCGGGGCGAGCGGGGCCAACGTCCTGACTTTC. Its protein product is CASSHSPGASGANVLTF.